A selection of T cell receptor beta chains follows, all from one sample in a study of cytomegalovirus exposure and HLA in healthy donors. The data were produced by immunoSEQ multiplex PCR, yet TCRdb's version contains in-frame clones alone and is incomplete. This table holds around 120,000 clones, 80% found once. The sequenced sample consisted of PBMCs. Receptors were obtained from a female donor in good health and CMV-seropositive. Each CDR3 is given with its conserved first and last residue. The D gene is left open where the match is weak. Size values are once, few and many counts, or a class for expanded clones, and some rows have none.

abundance | j_gene | v_gene | d_gene | CDR3aa | CDR3nt
NA | TRBJ1-3 | TRBV5-1 | NA | CASSLVAVTAGNTIYF | TGCGCCAGCAGCTTGGTAGCGGTGACAGCCGGAAACACCATATATTTT
NA | TRBJ2-2 | TRBV7-3 | NA | CASSSNHRVGELFF | TGTGCCAGCAGCTCGAATCACAGGGTCGGAGAGCTGTTTTTT
NA | TRBJ1-5 | TRBV10-2 | NA | CASSDYSNQPQHF | TGCGCCAGCAGCGACTATAGCAATCAGCCCCAGCATTTT
NA | TRBJ2-7 | TRBV7-2 | TRBD2 | CASSLGRWASGGFSYEQYF | TGTGCCAGCAGCTTAGGGCGATGGGCTAGCGGGGGGTTCTCCTACGAGCAGTACTTC
NA | TRBJ2-7 | TRBV9 | NA | CASTRGGAGGEQYF | TGTGCCAGCACCCGGGGGGGGGCAGGGGGCGAGCAGTACTTC
NA | TRBJ2-7 | TRBV5-1 | NA | CASSMTIPSYEQYF | TGCGCCAGCAGCATGACAATTCCGTCCTACGAGCAGTACTTC
NA | TRBJ2-2 | TRBV6-6 | NA | CASSYLATGITGELFF | TGTGCCAGCAGTTACTTAGCTACAGGAATCACCGGGGAGCTGTTTTTT
few | TRBJ1-1 | TRBV7-6 | NA | CASSLASRGRTEAFF | TGTGCCAGCAGCTTAGCGTCCAGGGGAAGGACTGAAGCTTTCTTT
NA | TRBJ1-2 | TRBV6-5 | NA | CASSYSGSEGYTF | TGTGCCAGCAGTTATTCAGGGTCGGAGGGCTACACCTTC
NA | TRBJ1-4 | TRBV7-9 | TRBD1 | CASSLIGQGGKLFF | TGTGCCAGCAGCTTAATCGGACAGGGCGGAAAACTGTTTTTT
NA | TRBJ1-1 | TRBV30 | TRBD1 | CAWKQGIGNTEAFF | TGTGCCTGGAAACAGGGGATCGGTAACACTGAAGCTTTCTTT
NA | TRBJ2-3 | TRBV9 | TRBD2 | CASSIGTSGGAYTQYF | TGTGCCAGCAGCATCGGGACTAGCGGGGGGGCGTATACGCAGTATTTT
NA | TRBJ1-6 | TRBV30 | NA | CAWSKGLNSPLHF | TGTGCCTGGAGTAAGGGACTAAATTCACCCCTCCACTTT
NA | TRBJ2-6 | TRBV4-3 | TRBD1 | CASSQNRGSGANVLTF | TGCGCCAGCAGCCAAAACAGGGGCTCTGGGGCCAACGTCCTGACTTTC
once | TRBJ2-7 | TRBV5-1 | TRBD2 | CASSNLAGSFYEQYF | TGCGCCAGCAGCAATCTAGCGGGGAGTTTCTACGAGCAGTACTTC
NA | TRBJ2-1 | TRBV2 | TRBD2 | CASFRGGVPDEQFF | TGTGCCAGCTTCCGGGGGGGGGTGCCGGATGAGCAGTTCTTC
NA | TRBJ2-3 | TRBV9 | NA | CASSVGGDFQLDTQYF | TGTGCCAGCAGCGTAGGAGGGGACTTCCAATTAGATACGCAGTATTTT
few | TRBJ1-1 | TRBV2 | TRBD1 | CASSGDRGIYTEAFF | TGTGCCAGCAGTGGGGACAGGGGGATCTACACTGAAGCTTTCTTT
NA | TRBJ1-3 | TRBV6-1 | NA | CASSALLHGGNTIYF | TGTGCCAGCAGTGCGCTTCTTCACGGGGGAAACACCATATATTTT
NA | TRBJ2-7 | TRBV5-1 | NA | CASSLARDYEQYF | TGCGCCAGCAGCTTGGCCAGGGACTACGAGCAGTACTTC
NA | TRBJ2-3 | TRBV5-1 | NA | CASSWGGGIGTDTQYF | TGCGCCAGCAGCTGGGGAGGAGGGATCGGCACAGATACGCAGTATTTT
NA | TRBJ1-1 | TRBV7-2 | TRBD1 | CASSFPGGTSTEAFF | TGTGCCAGCAGCTTTCCAGGGGGAACGAGCACTGAAGCTTTCTTT
NA | TRBJ1-1 | TRBV10-3 | TRBD1 | CAISTTGDTEAFF | TGTGCCATCAGTACTACAGGGGACACTGAAGCTTTCTTT
NA | TRBJ2-1 | TRBV6-6 | NA | CASSYLPSYNEQFF | TGTGCCAGCAGTTACCTGCCCAGTTACAATGAGCAGTTCTTC
NA | TRBJ2-7 | TRBV27 | NA | CASKLSGGARSYEQYF | TGTGCCAGCAAGTTATCCGGGGGAGCAAGGTCCTACGAGCAGTACTTC
NA | TRBJ1-1 | TRBV4-1 | NA | CASSLPDQGGTEAFF | TGCGCCAGCAGCCTACCAGACCAGGGAGGCACTGAAGCTTTCTTT
NA | TRBJ2-2 | TRBV6-5 | NA | CAIERRQAPTGELFF | TGTGCCATAGAAAGACGACAGGCTCCCACCGGGGAGCTGTTTTTT
few | TRBJ2-7 | TRBV19 | TRBD1 | CASSMGTGAREQYF | TGTGCCAGTAGTATGGGGACAGGCGCGCGCGAGCAGTACTTC
NA | TRBJ1-1 | TRBV4-3 | TRBD1 | CASSQEGQGAGNTEAFF | TGCGCCAGCAGCCAAGAAGGACAGGGGGCAGGTAACACTGAAGCTTTCTTT
NA | TRBJ2-1 | TRBV25-1 | TRBD2 | CASSEYKGTTHNEQFF | TGTGCCAGCAGTGAATATAAGGGGACTACTCACAATGAGCAGTTCTTC
NA | TRBJ1-2 | TRBV30 | NA | CAWVPGRTVYGYTF | TGTGCCTGGGTCCCGGGCAGGACAGTCTATGGCTACACCTTC
NA | TRBJ1-2 | TRBV2 | NA | CASSDEAYGYTF | TGTGCCAGCAGTGACGAGGCCTATGGCTACACCTTC
NA | TRBJ1-1 | TRBV6-6 | NA | CASSYLEAGPIEAFF | TGTGCCAGCAGTTACCTCGAAGCGGGACCTATTGAAGCTTTCTTT
NA | TRBJ2-2 | TRBV19 | TRBD2 | CASTPGLAYTGELFF | TGTGCCAGTACCCCGGGACTAGCTTACACCGGGGAGCTGTTTTTT
NA | TRBJ1-1 | TRBV5-1 | NA | CASTGGTEAFF | TGCGCCAGCACGGGGGGGACTGAAGCTTTCTTT
NA | TRBJ1-5 | TRBV6-1 | NA | CASRGSSNQPQHF | TGTGCCAGCAGGGGCAGTAGCAATCAGCCCCAGCATTTT
NA | TRBJ2-1 | TRBV5-1 | NA | CASRVPGSTYNEQFF | TGCGCCAGCAGAGTCCCGGGGTCGACCTACAATGAGCAGTTCTTC
NA | TRBJ2-1 | TRBV10-1 | TRBD2 | CASRGGGAGVEQFF | TGCGCCAGCCGGGGCGGGGGGGCCGGCGTTGAGCAGTTCTTC
NA | TRBJ1-1 | TRBV19 | NA | CASSLTGLGTEAFF | TGTGCCAGTAGCTTAACGGGGTTGGGGACTGAAGCTTTCTTT
few | TRBJ1-6 | TRBV7-2 | TRBD1 | CASSRWGQQLYNSPLHF | TGTGCCAGCAGCCGATGGGGACAGCAACTCTATAATTCACCCCTCCACTTT
NA | TRBJ2-5 | TRBV5-4 | NA | CASSHPGPRGETQYF | TGTGCCAGCAGCCACCCCGGGCCTCGAGGGGAGACCCAGTACTTC
NA | TRBJ1-1 | TRBV7-9 | NA | CSSSWGGTEAFF | TGTTCCAGCAGCTGGGGGGGCACTGAAGCTTTCTTT
NA | TRBJ2-3 | TRBV10-3 | NA | CAISRDTDTQYF | TGTGCCATCAGCAGGGACACAGATACGCAGTATTTT
few | TRBJ2-5 | TRBV5-4 | TRBD2 | CASSLRLAVLQETQYF | TGTGCCAGCAGCCTACGACTAGCGGTACTCCAAGAGACCCAGTACTTC
NA | TRBJ1-5 | TRBV11-2 | NA | CASSPSGNQPQHF | TGTGCCAGCAGCCCATCGGGCAATCAGCCCCAGCATTTT
NA | TRBJ2-1 | TRBV28 | TRBD1 | CASNPTGDRGLNEQFF | TGTGCCAGCAACCCCACGGGGGACAGGGGTCTCAATGAGCAGTTCTTC
NA | TRBJ1-2 | TRBV9 | NA | CASSVATGFNYGYTF | TGTGCCAGCAGCGTAGCAACAGGATTTAACTATGGCTACACCTTC
NA | TRBJ2-7 | TRBV28 | TRBD2 | CASSRWGGPDYEQYF | TGTGCCAGCAGCCGCTGGGGGGGACCTGACTACGAGCAGTACTTC
NA | TRBJ2-7 | TRBV7-8 | NA | CASSLRGYEQYF | TGTGCCAGCAGCTTACGCGGCTACGAGCAGTACTTC
NA | TRBJ1-2 | TRBV7-9 | NA | CASSFEGLYGYTF | TGTGCCAGCAGCTTTGAGGGACTTTATGGCTACACCTTC
NA | TRBJ2-6 | TRBV30 | NA | CAWSVLPGLSGANVLTF | TGTGCCTGGAGTGTACTACCCGGACTCTCTGGGGCCAACGTCCTGACTTTC
NA | TRBJ2-2 | TRBV5-4 | TRBD1 | CASSPTRTGGLTGELFF | TGTGCCAGCAGCCCAACTAGGACAGGGGGTTTGACCGGGGAGCTGTTTTTT
NA | TRBJ2-2 | TRBV27 | TRBD2 | CASSPRGTSVTGELFF | TGTGCCAGCAGCCCCCGGGGGACTAGCGTTACCGGGGAGCTGTTTTTT